One TCR beta chain is described in this entry. The data derive from a study of blood T cell repertoires in COVID-19. Study at large: Samples of COVID-19 (acute and convalescent) were obtained from the United States, Italy and Spain. PBMCs, B-cell-depleted T cells, or T cells were the source of the cDNA or gDNA that made up the material.

CDR3 length equals 17 residues. Per germline, CDR1 WNHNN and CDR2 SYGVQD (reference sequence). V lost 5 bases and J lost 0, with 16 bases in between. The Seattle patients joined while their infection was active and were tracked longitudinally afterward. Some clones are missing from TCRdb's copy, which holds only in-frame ones; the method was immunoSEQ multiplex PCR. The data contain under 350,000 clones, about nine tenths of them seen just once; the ten biggest clones take up approximately 7.5%. Material for sequencing was peripheral blood. The receptor comes from a woman under 40 with COVID-19, enrolled during active disease. The V gene is TRBV10-1, the J gene TRBJ2-2, with D possibly matching TRBD1 (6 bases). CDR3 loop: CASSRHGGASNTGELFF. The CDR3 region has the DNA TGCGCCAGCAGTAGACATGGGGGCGCTTCGAACACCGGGGAGCTGTTTTTT.